What follows describes a single TCR beta chain. The source of the sample is a study of shared T cell receptors in the human thymus. Produced via immunoSEQ multiplex PCR; TCRdb's table is partial and in-frame only. The data show hundreds of thousands of clones, more than 85% seen once. Germline CDR1 is MNHNS and CDR2 is SASEGT. The CDR3 spans 13 residues. V lost 5 bases to trimming and J lost 2 bases, with 9 bases between them. This clonotype was sampled from a human donor. What was sequenced was thymocytes. The rearrangement uses TRBV6-1 and TRBJ1-2, with D tentatively TRBD1 (5 bases). CDR3 DNA: TGTGCCAGCAGTTGGGACGGGAACTATGGCTACACCTTC. Protein product: CASSWDGNYGYTF.